This TCR beta chain was documented in a study of metastatic and nonmetastatic thyroid tumors. TCRdb called clones again from the PCR reads with MiXCR. Of 35,000 to 50,000 clones detected, 25% to 30% appear once; the ten largest clones hold about 10%. With respect to this clone: This is likely a read error, given that the CDR3 carries no conserved phenylalanine or tryptophan at its end.

Thyroid surgery was performed in patients who had received no treatment beforehand. There are 15 residues in the CDR3. The germline gives CDR1 SGHRS, CDR2 YFSETQ. V usage is TRBV5-1 and J usage is TRBJ2-5; 7 bases are shared with TRBD1. This clonotype was sampled from a male donor with papillary thyroid cancer or a benign thyroid nodule (not recorded which). Some clones in this sample may be carry-over from other donors' samples. Material for sequencing was blood. The CDR3 DNA reads TGCCCCAGCAGCAATGGGGACAGCCTCCAAGAGACCCAGTACCTC. Amino acids: CPSSNGDSLQETQYL.